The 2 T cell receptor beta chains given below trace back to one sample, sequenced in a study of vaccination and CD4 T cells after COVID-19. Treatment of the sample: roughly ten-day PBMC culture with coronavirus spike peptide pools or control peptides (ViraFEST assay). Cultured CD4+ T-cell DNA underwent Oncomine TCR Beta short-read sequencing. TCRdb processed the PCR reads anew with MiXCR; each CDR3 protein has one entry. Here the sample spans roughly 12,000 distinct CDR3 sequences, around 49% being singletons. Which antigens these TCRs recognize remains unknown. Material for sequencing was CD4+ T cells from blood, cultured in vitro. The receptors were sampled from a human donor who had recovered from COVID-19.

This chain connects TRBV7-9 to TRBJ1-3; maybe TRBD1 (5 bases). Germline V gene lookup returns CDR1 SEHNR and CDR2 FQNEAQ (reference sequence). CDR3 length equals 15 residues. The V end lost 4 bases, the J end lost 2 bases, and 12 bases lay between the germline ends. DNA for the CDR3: TGTGCCAGCAGCTCCGCAGGGTCTGCTGGAAACACCATATATTTT. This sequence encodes CASSSAGSAGNTIYF.

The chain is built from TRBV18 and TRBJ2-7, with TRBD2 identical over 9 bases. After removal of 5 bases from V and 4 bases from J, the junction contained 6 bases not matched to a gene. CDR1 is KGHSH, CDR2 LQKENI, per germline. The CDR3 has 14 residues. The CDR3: CASSAGLAGYEQYF. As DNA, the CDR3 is TGTGCCAGCTCAGCGGGACTAGCAGGTTACGAGCAGTACTTC.